These 27 T cell receptor beta chains share one sample of origin, sequenced in a study of blood T cells in healthy people across ages. The second PCR ran roughly 6 to 11 cycles with a sample-barcoded 5' primer and J-beta primers. A single record per CDR3 protein comes from TCRdb applying MiXCR to the 5' RACE reads. The sample lists about 1.8 million distinct CDR3 sequences, just under 50% occurring once. The sample consisted of blood. These receptor sequences come from a woman between 35 and 50 years old in good health.

The chain is built from TRBV28 and TRBJ1-1; weak D call: TRBD1 (5 bases). Germline V CDR1 and CDR2: MDHEN, SYDVKM. CDR3 size: 16 residues. The V end lost 6 bases, the J end lost 0 bases, and 17 bases lay between the germline ends. CDR3: CASSRLTTEMNTEAFF. The CDR3 DNA reads TGTGCCAGCAGCCGACTAACGACAGAGATGAACACTGAAGCTTTCTTT.

The rearrangement uses TRBV6-5 and TRBJ2-5; D gene ambiguous. The closer fit of TRBJ2-7 to the DNA end suggests the J call may be wrong. The CDR3 is 13 residues long. CDR1 and CDR2 from the germline V gene are MNHEY and SVGAGI. The CDR3 nucleotides are TGTGCCAGCAGTAATTTCGCCATCTACGAGCAGTACTTC. It codes for CASSNFAIYEQYF.

This clonotype showed up just a few times. The chain joins TRBV2 to TRBJ2-7, with D possibly TRBD2 on 6 matching bases. The closer fit of TRBJ2-5 to the DNA end suggests the J call may be wrong. The CDR3 is 14 residues long. Germline lookup yields CDR1 SNHLY and CDR2 FYNNEI. Here the CDR3 DNA reads TGTGCCAGCAGGGAGGGGCATGGAGGAGAGACCCAGTACTTC. Its protein product is CASREGHGGETQYF.

The V gene is TRBV18, the J gene TRBJ2-3; TRBD2 agrees at 8 bases. Germline V CDR1 and CDR2: KGHSH, LQKENI. The CDR3 has 16 residues. The V segment lost 3 bases and the J segment 5 bases; nucleotides outside the gene matches: 10. The CDR3 nucleotides read TGTGCCAGCTCACCGGCGGGGGGCACAAAGGTAGATACGCAGTATTTT. Translation gives CASSPAGGTKVDTQYF.

The rearrangement uses TRBV25-1 and TRBJ2-3, with 9 bases that match TRBD2. The CDR3 consists of 16 residues. After removal of 3 bases from V and 1 base from J, the junction contained 5 bases not matched to a gene. Germline V gene data show CDR1 as MGHDK and CDR2 as SYGVNS. DNA for the CDR3: TGTGCCAGCAGTGATACGCGCGGGGGGGGCACAGATACGCAGTATTTT. Translated, it gives CASSDTRGGGTDTQYF.

The J gene is TRBJ2-3, the V gene TRBV15; the D gene is possibly TRBD1 (6 bases). V was pared by 1 base and J by 0 bases, with 8 bases between. The germline V gene encodes CDR1 LNHNV and CDR2 YYDKDF (reference sequence). The CDR3 is 15 residues long. CDR3 in DNA: TGTGCCACCAGCAGAGGGGACACAAGCACAGATACGCAGTATTTT. Translated: CATSRGDTSTDTQYF.

This clonotype came up a few times. The chain is built from TRBV3-1 and TRBJ2-1; D not resolved. V was clipped by 0 bases and J by 5 bases, with 8 bases between them. Per the germline V gene, CDR1 is LGHDT and CDR2 is YNNKEL (reference sequence). This CDR3 contains 14 residues. The CDR3 region has the DNA TGTGCCAGCAGCCAAGATGGAGCAAACAATGAGCAGTTCTTC. Amino acid sequence: CASSQDGANNEQFF.

The table lists this clonotype with a few counts. Here the CDR3 reads CASRDQGATYNEQFF. The CDR3 nucleotides read TGTGCCAGCAGGGATCAGGGGGCAACCTACAATGAGCAGTTCTTC. The rearrangement links TRBV12-3 or TRBV12-4 to TRBJ2-1; TRBD1 agrees at 8 bases. Trimming cost V 6 bases and J 2 bases; bases outside gene matches: 6. The CDR3 totals 15 residues.

The rearrangement joins TRBV6-6 to TRBJ1-1, with TRBD1 matching 10 bases. The CDR3 length is 16 residues. Germline trimming cut 6 bases from V and 4 bases from J; bases unmatched to any gene: 11. The germline CDR1 and CDR2 sequences are MNHNY and SVGAGI (reference sequence). The CDR3 region has the DNA TGTGCCAGCAGGCTCGAGAGGGACAGGGGTCCCACTGAAGCTTTCTTT. It encodes CASRLERDRGPTEAFF.

This clonotype was observed a few times. The chain's CDR3 is CASKAGGLQETQYF. CDR3 DNA: TGCGCCAGCAAGGCGGGAGGGCTGCAAGAGACCCAGTACTTC. V is TRBV5-1 and J is TRBJ2-5; 9 nucleotides line up with TRBD2. V lost 6 bases and J lost 2; bases outside the gene matches: 5. The CDR3 loop spans 14 amino acids. Germline assignment: CDR1 SGHRS and CDR2 YFSETQ. Full variable domain (rest looked up from reference TRBV5-1 and TRBJ2-5): KAGVTQTPRYLIKTRGQQVTLSCSPISGHRSVSWYQQTPGQGLQFLFEYFSETQRNKGNFPGRFSGRQFSNSRSEMNVSTLELGDSALYLCASKAGGLQETQYFGPGTRLLVL.

A note on this clonotype: The CDR3 carries no conserved terminal phenylalanine or tryptophan, so it likely arises from a read error. The chain combines TRBV18 with TRBJ2-5; TRBD2 matches at 7 bases. Germline-derived CDR1 and CDR2 are KGHSH and LQKENI. The V and J ends lost 3 bases and 3 bases, in that order; junction bases with no gene match: 1. The CDR3 is 13 amino acids. CDR3 nucleotides: TGTGCCAGCTCACCCGGACTAGAAGAGACCCAGTACCTC. Its translation: CASSPGLEETQYL.

The V and J genes are TRBV6-1 and TRBJ2-3; D gene ambiguous. The germline V gene has CDR1 MNHNS and CDR2 SASEGT. Trimming shortened V by 0 bases and J by 2 bases, and 6 bases separated the two germline ends. There are 14 residues in the CDR3. Here the CDR3 DNA reads TGTGCCAGCAGTGAAGCCTGGTCCACAGATACGCAGTATTTT. Translation: CASSEAWSTDTQYF.

This chain connects TRBV4-1 to TRBJ2-7, with a possible D match to TRBD1 (6 bases). Germline CDR1 reads MGHRA; CDR2 reads YSYEKL. The CDR3 runs to 16 residues. V lost 1 base to trimming and J lost 5 bases, with 18 bases between them. The CDR3 sequence is CASSQVQGLLHHEQYF. CDR3 bases: TGCGCCAGCAGCCAAGTACAGGGATTGTTACACCACGAGCAGTACTTC.

The sample holds a few counts of this clonotype. The chain uses TRBV9 and TRBJ2-3, with D unresolved. V dropped 4 bases and J dropped 7 bases, with 4 bases sitting between them. This CDR3 region has 10 residues. Germline assignment: CDR1 SGDLS and CDR2 YYNGEE. CDR3 DNA sequence: TGTGCCAGCAGCTCAAATACGCAGTATTTT. It is translated as CASSSNTQYF.

This sequence joins TRBV29-1 and TRBJ2-1; TRBD2 matches at 11 bases. This CDR3 has 14 amino acids. In germline, CDR1 is SQVTM, CDR2 ANQGSEA. V lost 1 base, J lost 9 bases, and 5 bases stayed unmatched. CDR3 region: CSVEVPLAGGEQFF. DNA of the CDR3: TGCAGCGTTGAAGTACCCCTAGCGGGGGGTGAGCAGTTCTTC.

V is TRBV9 and J is TRBJ2-3; D is possibly TRBD1 or TRBD2 (5 bases each). The CDR3 sequence is 15 residues long. CDR1 and CDR2 (germline): SGDLS, YYNGEE. V was shortened by 2 bases and J by 2 bases, with 12 bases between the two germline ends. The DNA for the CDR3 is TGTGCCAGCAGCGTTTCCGGGGCCTTCACAGATACGCAGTATTTT. It specifies CASSVSGAFTDTQYF.

A few counts support this clonotype. CDR3 sequence (DNA): TGCAGTGCTAGAGGATTGCTAGCGGGGCGAGGTGAGCAGTTCTTC. It encodes CSARGLLAGRGEQFF. The V call is TRBV20-1, the J call TRBJ2-1; 9 nucleotides line up with TRBD2. The J segment lost 9 bases and the V segment lost 1 base, leaving 10 bases of the junction unmatched. The germline V gene encodes CDR1 DFQATT and CDR2 SNEGSKA (reference sequence). The CDR3 runs to 15 residues.

The sample holds a few counts of this clonotype. The chain links TRBV4-3 to TRBJ2-5; D is perhaps TRBD1 or TRBD2 (5 bases each). V lost 1 base, J lost 3 bases, and 12 bases lay in between. CDR3 length: 15 residues. Germline V gene lookup returns CDR1 LGHNA and CDR2 YSLEER. CDR3 in DNA: TGCGCCAGCAGCCAAGTAGGGGCCGGGGAAGAGACCCAGTACTTC. It yields the protein CASSQVGAGEETQYF.

Note on this clonotype: At one end, the junction sequence differs from germline, possibly due to a read error. The DNA for the CDR3 is TGCAGTGCTGGAGAGGTCACAGGGCCGGTGCCCCTCCACTTT. Encoded protein: CSAGEVTGPVPLHF. This chain connects TRBV20-1 to TRBJ1-6; tentatively, D is TRBD1 (6 bases). The germline V gene has CDR1 DFQATT and CDR2 SNEGSKA (reference sequence). This CDR3 region has 14 residues.

The V gene is TRBV29-1, the J gene TRBJ2-5, with D unclear. V was clipped by 4 bases and J by 3 bases, with 9 bases between them. The CDR3 length is 12 residues. Germline CDR1 and CDR2: SQVTM and ANQGSEA. CDR3 sequence reads: CSVVRVKETQYF. CDR3 sequence (DNA): TGCAGCGTTGTCCGGGTTAAAGAGACCCAGTACTTC.

This clonotype was recorded many times. This CDR3 reads CASSQGTGGEETQYF. The CDR3 nucleotides read TGCGCCAGCAGCCAAGGGACAGGGGGAGAAGAGACCCAGTACTTC. V and J are TRBV4-3 and TRBJ2-5; TRBD1 matches at 10 bases. V lost 1 base and J lost 3; bases outside the gene matches: 2. The CDR3 spans 15 residues. Germline-derived CDR1 and CDR2 are LGHNA and YSLEER.

The chain carries TRBV3-1 and TRBJ2-5, with 8 bases lining up with TRBD1. There are 15 residues in the CDR3. The ends lost 2 bases at V and 2 bases at J; junction bases unmatched: 4. Germline assignment: CDR1 LGHDT and CDR2 YNNKEL (reference sequence). As DNA, the CDR3 is TGTGCCAGCAGCCAACAGGACAGGGTACAAGAGACCCAGTACTTC. Its translation is CASSQQDRVQETQYF.

The V gene is TRBV5-6, the J gene TRBJ1-2; D gene ambiguous. Germline CDR1 reads SGHDT; CDR2 reads YYEEEE. V shed 2 bases and J shed 8 bases, with 16 bases lying between them. The CDR3 covers 14 residues. The CDR3 protein is CASSLQQLLWGYTF. The CDR3 bases are TGTGCCAGCAGCTTACAACAGCTCCTGTGGGGCTACACCTTC.

The gene calls are TRBV28 and TRBJ2-1; possibly TRBD1 or TRBD2 for D (5 bases each). The CDR3 has 15 amino acids. From germline, CDR1 is MDHEN and CDR2 SYDVKM. Trimming took 7 bases from V and 5 from J, leaving 18 bases between them. The CDR3 protein is CASKVSGTLHNEQFF. The CDR3 DNA reads as TGTGCCAGCAAGGTCTCCGGGACGCTCCACAATGAGCAGTTCTTC.

The chain couples TRBV27 to TRBJ2-1; weak D call: TRBD1 (6 bases). V was clipped by 6 bases and J by 6 bases, with 12 bases between them. CDR3 length: 13 residues. Germline V lookup: CDR1 MNHEY, CDR2 SMNVEV (reference sequence). CDR3 region: CASSLGHFNEQFF. The CDR3 bases are TGTGCCAGCAGCCTGGGACACTTCAATGAGCAGTTCTTC.

A single count supports this clonotype. The rearrangement joins TRBV10-3 to TRBJ2-1; no clear D. The CDR3 is made up of 16 amino acids. V lost 3 bases and J 0 bases, leaving 12 bases between the germline ends. Germline loops: CDR1 ENHRY, CDR2 SYGVKD. The CDR3 DNA is TGTGCCATCAGTGATGCTAGGGAAAGCTCCTACAATGAGCAGTTCTTC. It is translated as CAISDARESSYNEQFF.

This clonotype has at least ten counts. This chain joins TRBV7-2 and TRBJ2-5; no clear D gene. V was cut by 3 bases and J by 1 base, with 6 bases left in between. The CDR3 spans 13 residues. Germline V gene sequence: CDR1 SGHTA, CDR2 FQGNSA. CDR3 amino acids: CASSFSTQETQYF. The CDR3 DNA reads as TGTGCCAGCAGCTTCTCAACCCAAGAGACCCAGTACTTC. The full variable domain, with the rest looked up from reference TRBV7-2 and TRBJ2-5, is GAGVSQSPSNKVTEKGKDVELRCDPISGHTALYWYRQSLGQGLEFLIYFQGNSAPDKSGLPSDRFSAERTGGSVSTLTIQRTQQEDSAVYLCASSFSTQETQYFGPGTRLLVL.